What follows are 25 T cell receptor beta chains derived from one specimen sequenced in a study of tumor-infiltrating lymphocytes in primary liver carcinoma. RNA was extracted from whole blood without cell sorting, alongside germline DNA. Using a constant-region primer together with ProtoScript II reverse transcriptase, TCR beta cDNA was made from 500 ng of total RNA. Libraries covering TCR beta were generated through three nested multiplex PCR rounds (using a slightly modified ARM-PCR). Researchers ran the first two PCR rounds for roughly 11 cycles each with TRBV1-TRBV30 forward primers and a C-beta reverse primer. One entry per CDR3 protein results from TCRdb running MiXCR on the multiplex PCR reads. The sample includes approximately 330,000 distinct CDR3 sequences, almost 65% of them seen just once. Sequencing used peripheral blood. All receptors come from a man aged 35-49 years with primary liver carcinoma and hepatitis B virus infection.

Of note for this clonotype: A junction boundary mismatches the germline segment, possibly from a read error. V and J are TRBV11-1 and TRBJ2-5; D gene unclear. There are 12 residues in the CDR3. Germline values: CDR1 SGHAT, CDR2 FQDESV (reference sequence). The CDR3 loop reads CVSILDRETQYF. CDR3 in DNA: TGTGTCAGCATCTTGGACCGAGAGACCCAGTACTTC.

In this sample, this clonotype turned up a few times. The genes are TRBV6-2 or TRBV6-3 and TRBJ2-3; TRBD2 agrees at 9 bases. This CDR3 has 14 residues. From germline, CDR1 is MNHEY and CDR2 SVGEGT. The V and J ends lost 8 bases and 2 bases, in that order; junction bases with no gene match: 5. CDR3 sequence: CASQTSGNTDTQYF. The CDR3, as DNA: TGTGCCAGCCAGACTAGCGGCAACACAGATACGCAGTATTTT.

Regarding this clonotype: No conserved phenylalanine or tryptophan is present at the end of the CDR3, so a read error is the likely explanation. This chain joins TRBV6-7 and TRBJ2-7, with 11 bases that match TRBD1. TRBV6-7 is assigned to the ORF class and has an uncertain function. CDR3 size: 17 residues. Losses at the gene ends were 2 bases for V and 1 base for J; bases not matched to a gene: 7. The CDR3 loop reads CASSYPTGTGGSYEQYL. The CDR3 DNA reads TGTGCCAGCAGTTACCCCACCGGGACAGGGGGGTCCTACGAGCAGTACCTC.

V is TRBV4-1 and J is TRBJ2-3; 7 nucleotides align to TRBD2. The CDR3 extends over 18 amino acids. Trimming cost V 0 bases and J 8 bases; bases outside gene matches: 17. Germline V gene sequence: CDR1 MGHRA, CDR2 YSYEKL. CDR3 DNA: TGCGCCAGCAGCCAAGATCATAGGGGACTACTTCCCCAAGTTACGCAGTATTTT. This translates into CASSQDHRGLLPQVTQYF.

This clonotype counts as medium-sized. The CDR3 here is CASSLRTENTEAFF. The CDR3 DNA is TGTGCCAGCAGCTTAAGGACGGAGAACACTGAAGCTTTCTTT. The chain couples TRBV11-2 to TRBJ1-1; unclear D gene. Trimming pared 2 bases from V and 1 base from J, leaving 8 bases between. This CDR3 contains 14 residues. Germline loops: CDR1 SGHAT, CDR2 FQNNGV.

Note on this clonotype: One base away lies a much larger clone, so this may be a sequencing read error. The chain carries TRBV12-3 or TRBV12-4 and TRBJ2-7, with 8 bases lining up with TRBD1. CDR3 length: 15 amino acids. The J segment lost 2 bases and the V segment lost 6 bases, leaving 9 bases of the junction unmatched. The CDR3 here is CASSLRQGPAYEQYF. Here the CDR3 DNA reads TGTGCCAGCAGCCTGAGACAGGGGCCAGCCTACGAGCAGTACTTC.

Comments on this clonotype: A much more abundant neighbour one base away suggests this may be a read error. The chain employs TRBV6-1 and TRBJ2-7; 7 positions match TRBD1. Germline V CDR1 and CDR2: MNHNS, SASEGT. CDR3 length equals 15 residues. J lost 10 bases, V lost 5 bases, and 17 bases had no gene match. Written as DNA, the CDR3 is TGTGCCAGCAGTCTCAGATCCACAGGGGTCTTGCACCAGTACTTC. Amino acids: CASSLRSTGVLHQYF.

A word on this clonotype: A read error is possible here, since a much larger clone lies one base away. The chain carries TRBV6-6 and TRBJ2-1; 7 positions match TRBD2. The CDR3 consists of 14 residues. Germline V gene data show CDR1 as MNHNY and CDR2 as SVGAGI (reference sequence). Trimming cost V 7 bases and J 6 bases; bases outside gene matches: 9. The CDR3 loop reads CASNNVGRGNEQFF. In DNA, the CDR3 is TGTGCCAGCAATAACGTTGGGAGGGGCAATGAGCAGTTCTTC.

Comments on this clonotype: One base away lies a much larger clone, so this may be a sequencing read error. The chain joins TRBV5-1 to TRBJ2-5, with 10 bases lining up with TRBD2. The CDR3 is made up of 14 amino acids. Germline CDR1 is SGHRS and CDR2 is YFSETQ. The CDR3 region is CASSLAGAQGTQYF. CDR3 DNA sequence: TGCGCCAGCAGCCTAGCGGGAGCTCAAGGGACCCAGTACTTC.

The chain combines TRBV6-1 with TRBJ2-5; D perhaps matches TRBD1 (5 bases). Looked up from germline, CDR1 is MNHNS and CDR2 is SASEGT. The CDR3 sequence is 13 residues long. Deletions cut 3 bases from V and 4 bases from J, with 9 bases between. CDR3 nucleotide sequence: TGTGCCAGCAGTGAGCAGGGTATAGAGACCCAGTACTTC. Translation: CASSEQGIETQYF.

Worth noting for this clonotype: This may come from a read error, since a much larger clone is one base off. This chain joins TRBV12-3 or TRBV12-4 and TRBJ1-1, with no clear D. The CDR3 totals 14 residues. V lost 2 bases to trimming and J lost 1 base, with 8 bases between them. The CDR3: CASSLLAQNTEAFF. CDR3 DNA sequence: TGTGCCAGCAGTTTATTGGCCCAGAACACTGAAGCTTTCTTT.

This chain joins TRBV11-2 and TRBJ2-7; unclear D gene. Germline V lookup: CDR1 SGHAT, CDR2 FQNNGV. Between the trimmed V and J ends, which lost 1 base and 4 bases, there was a span of 11 bases. The CDR3 is 14 residues long. The CDR3 loop reads CASSLGGVKYEQYF. The CDR3 DNA is TGTGCCAGCAGCTTAGGTGGGGTAAAATACGAGCAGTACTTC.

A word on this clonotype: A much larger clone is a single base away; this may be a read error. The chain recombines TRBV6-5 with TRBJ2-6; D is undetermined. Germline V CDR1 and CDR2: MNHEY, SVGAGI. The CDR3 is made up of 13 amino acids. V was pared by 6 bases and J by 5 bases, with 8 bases between. CDR3 coding DNA: TGTGCCAGCAGCCTTCCTTGGGCCAACGTCCTGACTTTC. This codes for CASSLPWANVLTF.

This clonotype was recorded at least ten times. The rearrangement uses TRBV4-1 and TRBJ2-7; 9 bases are shared with TRBD2. CDR3 length equals 16 residues. Trimming took 6 bases from V and 3 from J; bases not matched to a gene: 12. Germline CDR1 MGHRA, CDR2 YSYEKL. CDR3 in DNA: TGCGCCAGCAGTTTAGGAGGGGCTAGCGGGAACTACGAGCAGTACTTC. Its translation: CASSLGGASGNYEQYF.

V is TRBV7-9 and J is TRBJ1-1; 8 bases are shared with TRBD1. The CDR3 runs 15 residues. V shed 5 bases, J shed 5 bases, and the junction held 10 bases outside the gene matches. Germline V lookup: CDR1 SEHNR, CDR2 FQNEAQ (reference sequence). CDR3 loop: CASSPTGTGRTEAFF. CDR3 in DNA: TGTGCCAGCAGCCCTACCGGGACAGGAAGGACTGAAGCTTTCTTT.

Here the CDR3 DNA reads TGTGCCAGCAGCTTAATTTCTAGGGGGCAAAGTGGTTACACCTTC. Its translation: CASSLISRGQSGYTF. The V and J genes are TRBV11-2 and TRBJ1-2; 7 bases line up with TRBD1. The junction had 14 bases not matched to a gene; V was cut back by 2 bases and J by 11 bases. CDR1 is SGHAT, CDR2 FQNNGV, per germline. This CDR3 is built from 15 residues.

This clonotype was picked up one time. Sequence at one end of the junction differs from germline and may be a read error. V and J are TRBV7-9 and TRBJ1-1; D is ambiguous. CDR3 length: 14 amino acids. Per the germline V gene, CDR1 is SEHNR and CDR2 is FQNEAQ (reference sequence). The CDR3 is CASNLHDGDIEAFF. DNA of the CDR3: TGTGCCAGCAACTTACATGACGGTGACATTGAAGCTTTCTTT.

The chain has TRBV6-2 or TRBV6-3 and TRBJ1-2; D remains ambiguous. Germline CDR1 and CDR2: MNHEY and SVGEGT. CDR3 length equals 13 residues. The V gene lost 2 bases and the J gene lost 13 bases, with 17 bases spanning the gap. The CDR3 DNA reads TGTGCCAGCAGTTACGAAAGGCGTTATGACTTCACCTTC. Translating gives CASSYERRYDFTF.

This clonotype has just one count. A much larger clone lies one base from this, so it may be a read error. The chain joins TRBV4-1 to TRBJ2-7; a possible D gene is TRBD2 (5 bases). CDR1 and CDR2 (germline): MGHRA, YSYEKL. This CDR3 comprises 14 residues. V dropped 0 bases and J dropped 6 bases, with 12 bases sitting between them. CDR3 protein: CASSQDWVACEQYF. The CDR3 region has the DNA TGCGCCAGCAGCCAAGATTGGGTAGCGTGCGAGCAGTACTTC.

Concerning this clonotype itself: At one end, the junction sequence differs from germline, possibly due to a read error. The rearrangement links TRBV4-1 to TRBJ2-6, with TRBD1 matching over 7 bases. The CDR3 totals 17 residues. Germline-derived CDR1 and CDR2 are MGHRA and YSYEKL. The CDR3 here is CASCQRRTGSGANVLTF. The DNA of the CDR3 is TGCGCCAGCTGCCAGCGAAGGACAGGCTCTGGGGCCAACGTCCTGACTTTC.

This chain uses TRBV29-1 with TRBJ1-2, with D possibly being TRBD1 (5 bases). There are 12 residues in the CDR3. CDR1 and CDR2 from the germline V gene are SQVTM and ANQGSEA. CDR3 bases: TGCAGTGATGAAGCCAACGGGGACGACTACACCTTC. Its translation is CSDEANGDDYTF.

In regard to this clonotype: The CDR3 carries no conserved terminal phenylalanine or tryptophan, so it likely arises from a read error. The chain couples TRBV29-1 to TRBJ2-7; D unresolved. CDR1 and CDR2 (germline): SQVTM, ANQGSEA. This CDR3 is 14 amino acids long. CDR3 DNA: TGCAGTGTTACCCTCGGATCTTCCCTAGGGGAGCAGTACTCC. Translating it yields CSVTLGSSLGEQYS.

Notes on this clonotype: Being one base from a much bigger clone, this may be a read error. This rearrangement joins TRBV6-1 to TRBJ1-2; TRBD1 aligns across 8 bases. This CDR3 region has 14 residues. The germline gives CDR1 MNHNS, CDR2 SASEGT. The V and J ends lost 7 bases and 6 bases, in that order; junction bases with no gene match: 10. CDR3 region: CASMGGQAVNGYTF. CDR3 coding DNA: TGTGCCAGCATGGGGGGACAGGCGGTAAATGGCTACACCTTC.

V and J are TRBV2 and TRBJ2-7, with 8 bases fitting TRBD2. Trimming cost V 10 bases and J 2 bases; bases outside gene matches: 10. The CDR3 spans 14 residues. Germline CDR1 SNHLY, CDR2 FYNNEI. CDR3 region: CATTVAGGTYEQYF. The CDR3 region has the DNA TGTGCCACGACTGTTGCGGGAGGCACCTACGAGCAGTACTTC.

On this clonotype: Being one base from a much bigger clone, this may be a read error. The chain carries TRBV6-1 and TRBJ1-2, with D perhaps TRBD1 (5 bases). This CDR3 is 13 amino acids long. Per germline, CDR1 MNHNS and CDR2 SASEGT. V lost 8 bases, J lost 6 bases, and 16 bases lay in between. CDR3 loop: CASGAGRENGYTF. The CDR3 DNA follows: TGTGCCAGCGGTGCAGGGAGGGAGAATGGCTACACCTTC.